This TCR beta chain derives from a study of identical twins. Germline CDR1 MNHEY, CDR2 SMNVEV (reference sequence). Trimming took 5 bases from V and 7 from J, leaving 18 bases between them. The CDR3 contains 15 residues. This clonotype was seen at least ten times. One entry per CDR3 protein results from TCRdb running MiXCR on the 5' RACE reads. The repertoire holds a few hundred thousand distinct CDR3 sequences, with 9.5% to 10% as singletons. The sample also formed part of further work on yellow fever vaccine responses in identical twins. Per that paper: Twins reportedly showed a vaccine T cell response that seemed partly convergent and partly personalized.

This chain joins TRBV27 and TRBJ1-3; D may be TRBD1 (5 bases). The sample consisted of PBMCs. This receptor was taken from a woman younger than 30 in good health. CDR3 nucleotides: TGTGCCAGCAGTATTTATCCGGGACCGGGGAACACCATATATTTT. Amino acids: CASSIYPGPGNTIYF.